Following are 15 T cell receptor beta chains from one sample sequenced in a study of T cell responses to AZD1222 COVID-19 vaccine. Libraries were prepared by immunoSEQ multiplex PCR; TCRdb keeps only in-frame clonotypes and omits some of them. The profile shows 100,000 to 140,000 clones, about 90% of them singletons. The material was peripheral blood, obtained on day 0 of AZD1222 vaccination. The receptor set was obtained from an adult in good health.

V is TRBV15 and J is TRBJ2-5; D may be TRBD2 (5 bases). Germline CDR1 LNHNV, CDR2 YYDKDF (reference sequence). The ends were cut back, 0 bases at V and 7 bases at J, with 12 bases in the middle. The CDR3 totals 14 residues. CDR3 sequence (DNA): TGTGCCACCAGCAGAGATTCCCTAGGAGGGACCCAGTACTTC. Encoded protein: CATSRDSLGGTQYF. Combining the CDR3 with reference TRBV15 and TRBJ2-5 gives the whole variable domain DAMVIQNPRYQVTQFGKPVTLSCSQTLNHNVMYWYQQKSSQAPKLLFHYYDKDFNNEADTPDNFQSRRPNTSFCFLDIRSPGLGDTAMYLCATSRDSLGGTQYFGPGTRLLVL.

This chain connects TRBV12-5 to TRBJ2-7; D ambiguous. Germline CDR1 LGHNT, CDR2 FRNRAP. Trimming removed 2 bases at V and 3 bases at J, with 5 bases between. This CDR3 comprises 12 residues. CDR3 residues: CASGLHGYEQYF. CDR3 sequence (DNA): TGTGCTAGTGGTTTGCATGGCTACGAGCAGTACTTC.

Here the CDR3 DNA reads TGTGCCAGCAGCTTGTTCGGGACTAGCGGGGGGCCTAGCACAGATACGCAGTATTTT. Protein: CASSLFGTSGGPSTDTQYF. The chain uses TRBV7-2 and TRBJ2-3; 15 positions agree with TRBD2. Germline V gene sequence: CDR1 SGHTA, CDR2 FQGNSA. Trimming removed 3 bases from V and 0 bases from J; junction bases left unmatched: 7. The CDR3 spans 19 residues.

The rearrangement joins TRBV27 to TRBJ2-1, with 9 nucleotides matching TRBD1. The CDR3 runs 15 residues. The junction had 7 bases not matched to a gene; V was cut back by 6 bases and J by 4 bases. The V gene's germline CDR1 is MNHEY and CDR2 SMNVEV (reference sequence). CDR3 amino acids: CASRGTGWGYNEQFF. In nucleotides, the CDR3 is TGTGCCAGCAGGGGGACAGGGTGGGGTTACAATGAGCAGTTCTTC.

The genes are TRBV6-5 and TRBJ2-7; 7 bases line up with TRBD2. The CDR3 runs 15 residues. V shed 4 bases and J 2 bases; nucleotides not matched to a gene: 8. The germline CDR1 and CDR2 sequences are MNHEY and SVGAGI. The DNA for the CDR3 is TGTGCCAGCAGTTTCCGACTAGCAGGAACCTACGAGCAGTACTTC. Its protein product is CASSFRLAGTYEQYF.

The chain combines TRBV11-3 with TRBJ2-5; possibly TRBD2 for D (6 bases). V lost 5 bases, J lost 1 base, and 8 bases lay in between. The CDR3 loop spans 13 amino acids. Germline CDR1 is SGHNT and CDR2 is YENEEA. The CDR3 DNA follows: TGTGCCAGCAGCGTAGCGGCCCAAGAGACCCAGTACTTC. As protein: CASSVAAQETQYF. The variable domain in full, completed from reference TRBV11-3 and TRBJ2-5, reads EAGVVQSPRYKIIEKKQPVAFWCNPISGHNTLYWYLQNLGQGPELLIRYENEEAVDDSQLPKDRFSAERLKGVDSTLKIQPAELGDSAVYLCASSVAAQETQYFGPGTRLLVL.

The chain links TRBV12-3 or TRBV12-4 to TRBJ2-1, with TRBD2 as a possible D gene (6 bases). The CDR3 has 13 amino acids. V was clipped by 6 bases and J by 5 bases, with 11 bases between them. CDR3 in DNA: TGTGCCAGCAGCCACAGGAGGGACAATGAGCAGTTCTTC. It translates to CASSHRRDNEQFF.

This chain uses TRBV7-9 with TRBJ1-1; D call uncertain. CDR3 length equals 12 residues. The germline CDR1 and CDR2 sequences are SEHNR and FQNEAQ (reference sequence). V dropped 3 bases and J dropped 5 bases, with 7 bases sitting between them. CDR3: CASSFGSTEAFF. The CDR3 bases are TGTGCCAGCAGCTTTGGTTCTACTGAAGCTTTCTTT. The full variable domain, with the rest looked up from reference TRBV7-9 and TRBJ1-1, is DTGVSQNPRHKITKRGQNVTFRCDPISEHNRLYWYRQTLGQGPEFLTYFQNEAQLEKSRLLSDRFSAERPKGSFSTLEIQRTEQGDSAMYLCASSFGSTEAFFGQGTRLTVV.

This sequence joins TRBV5-1 and TRBJ1-1; maybe TRBD1 (6 bases). V was cut by 2 bases and J by 1 base, with 9 bases left in between. Germline CDR1 and CDR2: SGHRS and YFSETQ. The CDR3 extends over 14 amino acids. CDR3 residues: CASSFGQKNTEAFF. Written as DNA, the CDR3 is TGCGCCAGCAGCTTCGGACAGAAGAACACTGAAGCTTTCTTT.

The chain recombines TRBV7-9 with TRBJ1-2, with a tentative D call TRBD1 (5 bases). This CDR3 is 18 amino acids long. Germline assignment: CDR1 SEHNR and CDR2 FQNEAQ (reference sequence). Trimming took off 1 base at V and 3 bases at J, with 21 bases between the two ends. The CDR3, as DNA: TGTGCCAGCAGCTTAGGATTCATGGGACGGCTCCACGACTATGGCTACACCTTC. Its protein is CASSLGFMGRLHDYGYTF. The complete variable domain, with remaining parts taken from reference TRBV7-9 and TRBJ1-2, reads DTGVSQNPRHKITKRGQNVTFRCDPISEHNRLYWYRQTLGQGPEFLTYFQNEAQLEKSRLLSDRFSAERPKGSFSTLEIQRTEQGDSAMYLCASSLGFMGRLHDYGYTFGSGTRLTVV.

This chain connects TRBV12-3 or TRBV12-4 to TRBJ2-7, with TRBD2 as a possible D gene (6 bases). V lost 4 bases, J lost 6 bases, and 10 bases lay in between. The length of the CDR3 is 12 residues. The CDR3 DNA reads as TGTGCCAGCAGTTCATTCGGGGGCGAGCAGTACTTC. It specifies CASSSFGGEQYF.

Concerning this clone itself: The DNA is left out, because the CDR3 cannot be placed on it with certainty; the CDR3 is given as TCRdb lists it. The chain employs TRBV5-4 and TRBJ1-1; TRBD1, as called in the table, went unchecked against the DNA. The CDR3 totals 14 residues, both ends included. Germline CDR1 is SGHNT and CDR2 is YYREEE (reference sequence). The CDR3 loop reads CASSVGQGSITPFF.

J is TRBJ1-1 and V is TRBV6-5; possible D gene TRBD1, 5 bases. This CDR3 has 15 residues. Trimming cost V 7 bases and J 0 bases, with 15 bases left between them. Looked up from germline, CDR1 is MNHEY and CDR2 is SVGAGI. The CDR3 DNA sequence: TGTGCCAGCACTCCCCCCGGGACGGTGAACACTGAAGCTTTCTTT. Translating gives CASTPPGTVNTEAFF.

This chain connects TRBV7-6 to TRBJ1-2; D not certain. In germline, CDR1 is SGHVS, CDR2 FNYEAQ. The germline V and J ends were trimmed by 5 bases and 0 bases, with 16 bases remaining between them. The CDR3 sequence is 16 residues long. CDR3 loop: CASSPAGVVANYGYTF. The CDR3 DNA sequence: TGTGCCAGCAGCCCCGCTGGGGTGGTAGCTAACTATGGCTACACCTTC.

The chain recombines TRBV9 with TRBJ2-3; D gene uncertain. This CDR3 comprises 15 residues. V was trimmed by 0 bases and J by 1 base, leaving 9 bases between them. The germline V gene encodes CDR1 SGDLS and CDR2 YYNGEE. Written as DNA, the CDR3 is TGTGCCAGCAGCGTAGGGGGTAGGGGCACAGATACGCAGTATTTT. Translating it yields CASSVGGRGTDTQYF.